The 32 T cell receptor beta chains listed next were all sequenced from one sample in a study of CD8 T cells in ankylosing spondylitis. The study, taken as a whole, reports: Blood of patients with ankylosing spondylitis appeared to be characterized by a TCR beta motif of seven or eight highly homologous variants.

TCRdb re-derived calls from the 5' RACE reads in MiXCR, one entry per CDR3 protein. The sample holds around 770,000 distinct CDR3 sequences, approximately 10% seen once. Their specific antigens are unknown. Sequenced sample: blood, either unsorted or a sorted T cell fraction (not recorded which). These receptors were obtained from a male donor with ankylosing spondylitis.

The chain couples TRBV6-2 or TRBV6-3 to TRBJ2-3; no reliable D call. This CDR3 contains 11 residues. Trimming removed 7 bases at V and 7 bases at J, with 9 bases between. Germline V lookup: CDR1 MNHEY, CDR2 SVGEGT. The CDR3 bases are TGTGCCAGCACGGCAAGGCATACGCAGTATTTT. Amino acids: CASTARHTQYF.

This clonotype has a handful of counts. The J gene is TRBJ1-1, the V gene TRBV28; D not certain. The germline V gene encodes CDR1 MDHEN and CDR2 SYDVKM. V was clipped by 7 bases and J by 1 base, with 19 bases between them. The CDR3 runs to 16 residues. CDR3 protein: CASISSDGERNTEAFF. The DNA of the CDR3 is TGTGCCAGCATCTCCTCGGACGGCGAAAGGAACACTGAAGCTTTCTTT.

This clonotype turned up a few times. The rearrangement uses TRBV7-9 and TRBJ1-6; no clear D. Germline assignment: CDR1 SEHNR and CDR2 FQNEAQ (reference sequence). V was shortened by 5 bases and J by 9 bases, with 14 bases between the two germline ends. The CDR3 covers 14 residues. The CDR3 reads CASSQGPLGSPLHF. For the CDR3, the DNA is TGTGCCAGCAGCCAAGGGCCCCTCGGTTCACCCCTCCACTTT.

The CDR3 DNA reads as TGTGCCATCAGTGACCCGGGACAGAAGTTTGCCATTCAGTACTTC. Translated, it gives CAISDPGQKFAIQYF. V is TRBV10-3 and J is TRBJ2-4; 7 bases agree with TRBD1. V was clipped by 3 bases and J by 9 bases; unmatched bases: 11. This CDR3 has 15 residues. Germline values: CDR1 ENHRY, CDR2 SYGVKD.

This rearrangement joins TRBV4-1 to TRBJ2-1; 11 bases map to TRBD2. This CDR3 contains 16 residues. CDR1 and CDR2 from the germline V gene are MGHRA and YSYEKL. The V gene end was trimmed by 0 bases and the J gene end by 6 bases; junction bases not matched to a gene: 4. CDR3 protein: CASSQEKLAGANEQFF. Written as DNA, the CDR3 is TGCGCCAGCAGCCAAGAAAAACTAGCGGGAGCCAATGAGCAGTTCTTC.

This clonotype was seen many times. The chain recombines TRBV12-3 or TRBV12-4 with TRBJ1-2; D remains unclear. Trimming left V 5 bases short and J 8 bases short, with 15 bases between. The CDR3 has 13 residues. The CDR3 DNA sequence: TGTGCCAGCAGTACCCAGACCGTCGGGGGCTACACCTTC. It yields the protein CASSTQTVGGYTF.

The rearrangement uses TRBV29-1 and TRBJ1-4, with D possibly matching TRBD1 (5 bases). The CDR3 length is 13 residues. Germline values: CDR1 SQVTM, CDR2 ANQGSEA. V was shortened by 6 bases and J by 3 bases, with 11 bases between the two germline ends. As DNA, the CDR3 is TGCAGCGTGGGAGGGGTCCCTAATGAAAAACTGTTTTTT. Translation gives CSVGGVPNEKLFF.

This clonotype was seen at least ten times. The chain combines TRBV28 with TRBJ1-2, with D unclear. The CDR3 consists of 13 residues. The V end lost 4 bases, the J end lost 5 bases, and 11 bases lay between the germline ends. Looked up from germline, CDR1 is MDHEN and CDR2 is SYDVKM. In nucleotides, the CDR3 is TGTGCCAGCAGTTCGACTGGGAGGTATGGCTACACCTTC. As protein: CASSSTGRYGYTF.

The table lists this clonotype with a few counts. The chain recombines TRBV24-1 with TRBJ2-1; no firm D call. The CDR3 length is 13 residues. Germline V gene data show CDR1 as KGHDR and CDR2 as SFDVKD. V was clipped by 7 bases and J by 7 bases, with 13 bases between them. CDR3 region: CATRSSLSNEQFF. CDR3 sequence (DNA): TGTGCCACCAGATCCTCTCTTAGTAATGAGCAGTTCTTC.

This clonotype came up many times. The chain joins TRBV6-2 or TRBV6-3 to TRBJ1-5; no definite D call. The CDR3 contains 13 residues. V was shortened by 10 bases and J by 2 bases, with 12 bases between the two germline ends. Germline V gives CDR1 MNHEY, CDR2 SVGEGT. The CDR3 sequence is CATKNRGNQPQHF. CDR3 bases: TGTGCCACCAAAAATCGGGGCAATCAGCCCCAGCATTTT.

This rearrangement joins TRBV27 to TRBJ2-7; D is perhaps TRBD2 (6 bases). Germline V gene lookup returns CDR1 MNHEY and CDR2 SMNVEV (reference sequence). The CDR3 loop spans 15 amino acids. V lost 0 bases and J lost 3, with 12 bases in between. This chain's CDR3 is CASSLSRTDYYEQYF. In DNA, the CDR3 is TGTGCCAGCAGTTTATCCCGGACGGACTACTACGAGCAGTACTTC.

This clonotype was counted only a few times. This sequence joins TRBV6-5 and TRBJ1-6; no definite D call. The CDR3 runs to 16 residues. Germline V gene sequence: CDR1 MNHEY, CDR2 SVGAGI. Deletions cut 2 bases from V and 4 bases from J, with 12 bases between. The CDR3 DNA is TGTGCCAGCAGTTACCCCGCCCCCCTATATAATTCACCCCTCCACTTT. As protein: CASSYPAPLYNSPLHF.

This clonotype was recorded a few times. This chain joins TRBV6-2 or TRBV6-3 and TRBJ2-1, with 13 bases lining up with TRBD2. This CDR3 contains 17 residues. The germline gives CDR1 MNHEY, CDR2 SVGEGT. V trimming: 6 bases; J trimming: 2 bases; junction bases outside the gene matches: 7. In nucleotides, the CDR3 is TGTGCCAGCAGACTCAGGACTAGCGGGAGAGCCTACAATGAGCAGTTCTTC. This gives the protein CASRLRTSGRAYNEQFF.

The chain employs TRBV12-3 or TRBV12-4 and TRBJ2-6; D gene ambiguous. The CDR3 totals 14 residues. V dropped 3 bases and J dropped 0 bases, with 3 bases sitting between them. The CDR3 spells CASSFASGANVLTF. In nucleotides, the CDR3 is TGTGCCAGCAGTTTTGCCTCTGGGGCCAACGTCCTGACTTTC.

This clonotype was seen ten or more times. The V and J genes are TRBV7-9 and TRBJ2-3; TRBD2 matches at 13 bases. Germline V gene sequence: CDR1 SEHNR, CDR2 FQNEAQ (reference sequence). The V segment lost 6 bases and the J segment 2 bases; nucleotides outside the gene matches: 5. This CDR3 has 16 residues. The CDR3: CASSSGLAGATDTQYF. DNA for the CDR3: TGTGCCAGCAGTTCAGGACTAGCGGGAGCCACAGATACGCAGTATTTT.

This clonotype was counted at least ten times. V usage is TRBV20-1 and J usage is TRBJ2-1; TRBD2 agrees at 14 bases. The V gene end was trimmed by 6 bases and the J gene end by 7 bases; junction bases not matched to a gene: 5. The CDR3 runs 14 residues. CDR1 is DFQATT and CDR2 is SNEGSKA in the germline V gene (reference sequence). In DNA form, the CDR3 reads TGCAGTGCCCCGACTAGCGGGAGGGGTAATGAGCAGTTCTTC. Protein product: CSAPTSGRGNEQFF.

About this clonotype: It may be a read error: a sequence one base away is much more abundant. The chain uses TRBV10-3 and TRBJ2-3; 8 bases map to TRBD1. The V segment lost 4 bases and the J segment 4 bases; nucleotides outside the gene matches: 1. The CDR3 totals 13 residues. Germline V gene data show CDR1 as ENHRY and CDR2 as SYGVKD. CDR3 sequence: CAISGQGPDTQYF. The CDR3 coding sequence is TGTGCCATCAGTGGACAGGGGCCAGATACGCAGTATTTT.

This clonotype was seen a handful of times. V and J are TRBV7-2 and TRBJ1-1; D call uncertain. Germline CDR1 and CDR2: SGHTA and FQGNSA. With 1 base removed from V and 11 bases from J, the gap between germline ends came to 11 bases. The CDR3 loop spans 12 amino acids. CDR3 sequence (DNA): TGTGCCAGCAGCTTAGGGTTAGGTGGGGCTTTCTTT. Its translation is CASSLGLGGAFF.

This clonotype has more than one count but fewer than ten. CDR3: CASRILGGGYTF. CDR3 bases: TGTGCCAGCAGAATCTTGGGGGGTGGCTACACCTTC. This chain joins TRBV11-2 and TRBJ1-2, with a weak D call TRBD1 (5 bases). CDR1 is SGHAT and CDR2 is FQNNGV in the germline V gene. The CDR3 runs to 12 residues. V shed 6 bases and J shed 7 bases, with 12 bases lying between them.

This clonotype was counted ten times or more. The V and J genes are TRBV5-6 and TRBJ1-2, with D hard to call. The length of the CDR3 is 13 residues. Per the germline V gene, CDR1 is SGHDT and CDR2 is YYEEEE. The V end was cut by 3 bases, the J end by 8 bases, with 14 bases between. The CDR3 coding sequence is TGTGCCAGCAGCTACGGACGAACTGGCGGCTACACCTTC. Residues: CASSYGRTGGYTF.

This clonotype was picked up a small number of times. V is TRBV5-1 and J is TRBJ2-1, with D possibly TRBD1 on 6 matching bases. The ends were cut back, 4 bases at V and 6 bases at J, with 11 bases in the middle. The CDR3 loop spans 13 amino acids. CDR1 and CDR2 from the germline V gene are SGHRS and YFSETQ. CDR3 bases: TGCGCCAGCAGCATCGGACAGTCCAATGAGCAGTTCTTC. Translating it yields CASSIGQSNEQFF.

The V and J genes are TRBV6-4 and TRBJ2-2, with D perhaps matching TRBD1 (6 bases). Germline CDR1 reads MRHNA; CDR2 reads SNTAGT. The V end lost 5 bases, the J end lost 5 bases, and 9 bases lay between the germline ends. The CDR3 is 13 residues long. The CDR3 spells CASSMDRTGELFF. DNA of the CDR3: TGTGCCAGCAGTATGGACAGAACCGGGGAGCTGTTTTTT.

This clonotype appeared a few times. One junction end disagrees with the germline gene, perhaps due to a read error. The chain links TRBV28 to TRBJ2-7, with D possibly being TRBD1 (6 bases). CDR3 size: 13 residues. From germline, CDR1 is MDHEN and CDR2 SYDVKM. The CDR3 here is CASSSGQIYGQYF. The CDR3 DNA follows: TGTGCCAGCAGTTCCGGACAGATCTACGGGCAGTACTTC.

The CDR3 nucleotides are TGTGCCAGCAGCGTAATGGGGACTACCCAAGAGACCCAGTACTTC. As protein: CASSVMGTTQETQYF. The chain couples TRBV9 to TRBJ2-5; 7 bases agree with TRBD2. The germline V gene has CDR1 SGDLS and CDR2 YYNGEE. Losses at the gene ends were 1 base for V and 1 base for J; bases not matched to a gene: 4. The length of the CDR3 is 15 residues. The variable domain in full, completed from reference TRBV9 and TRBJ2-5, reads DSGVTQTPKHLITATGQRVTLRCSPRSGDLSVYWYQQSLDQGLQFLIQYYNGEERAKGNILERFSAQQFPDLHSELNLSSLELGDSALYFCASSVMGTTQETQYFGPGTRLLVL.

This clonotype was observed a few times. The CDR3 DNA reads as TGCAGTGTCAGCGAGTTCCAAGAGACCCAGTACTTC. It encodes CSVSEFQETQYF. The gene calls are TRBV20-1 and TRBJ2-5; the D is unclear. The CDR3 is 12 amino acids. V was trimmed by 7 bases and J by 1 base, leaving 10 bases between them. Per germline, CDR1 DFQATT and CDR2 SNEGSKA (reference sequence).

This clonotype appeared a few times. V usage is TRBV10-3 and J usage is TRBJ2-5, with D hard to call. The CDR3 extends over 14 amino acids. Germline CDR1 is ENHRY and CDR2 is SYGVKD. The germline V and J ends were trimmed by 1 base and 4 bases, with 10 bases remaining between them. The CDR3 DNA reads as TGTGCCATCAGTGAGTGGGAACTTAGAGAGACCCAGTACTTC. Its protein product is CAISEWELRETQYF.

Ten or more counts support this clonotype. The chain links TRBV20-1 to TRBJ2-5; D unresolved. Between the trimmed V and J ends, which lost 5 bases and 4 bases, there was a span of 14 bases. The CDR3 length is 13 residues. The germline V gene has CDR1 DFQATT and CDR2 SNEGSKA (reference sequence). CDR3 residues: CSAVRTGRETQYF. CDR3 bases: TGCAGTGCTGTACGGACCGGAAGAGAGACCCAGTACTTC.

This clonotype was observed at least ten times. J is TRBJ2-3 and V is TRBV20-1, with D uncertain. The CDR3 loop spans 14 amino acids. Germline CDR1 and CDR2: DFQATT and SNEGSKA (reference sequence). Trimming removed 6 bases at V and 4 bases at J, with 17 bases between. The DNA for the CDR3 is TGCAGTGCGGGGAAGGACCCCGACGCAGATACGCAGTATTTT. Its protein is CSAGKDPDADTQYF.

The chain combines TRBV5-1 with TRBJ2-1; the D gene is possibly TRBD1 (5 bases). CDR1 and CDR2 (germline): SGHRS, YFSETQ. The CDR3 is 14 residues long. The V end lost 7 bases, the J end lost 7 bases, and 18 bases lay between the germline ends. The CDR3 DNA sequence: TGCGCCAGCCAGGGCCCAGGCGGTAGGAATGAGCAGTTCTTC. This sequence encodes CASQGPGGRNEQFF.

The rearrangement joins TRBV4-2 to TRBJ2-5; D unclear. V gave up 10 bases and J gave up 5 bases, with 17 bases separating them. This CDR3 region has 13 residues. CDR1 is LGHNA, CDR2 YNFKEQ, per germline. The CDR3 here is CATKGNSRETQYF. As DNA, the CDR3 is TGTGCCACTAAGGGAAATTCCAGGGAGACCCAGTACTTC.

The chain is built from TRBV7-2 and TRBJ1-2; no clear D gene. V lost 5 bases to trimming and J lost 5 bases, with 12 bases between them. This CDR3 contains 13 residues. Germline CDR1 reads SGHTA; CDR2 reads FQGNSA. CDR3 sequence: CASSPRIRYGYTF. CDR3 nucleotides: TGTGCCAGCAGCCCCCGCATCAGATATGGCTACACCTTC.

This clonotype was recorded a few times. The chain has TRBV5-1 and TRBJ2-7; D is perhaps TRBD2 (5 bases). Trimming took 4 bases from V and 3 from J, leaving 11 bases between them. The CDR3 is 13 amino acids. The germline gives CDR1 SGHRS, CDR2 YFSETQ. CDR3 DNA: TGCGCCAGCAGCGAGACTACAATCTACGAGCAGTACTTC. It is translated as CASSETTIYEQYF.